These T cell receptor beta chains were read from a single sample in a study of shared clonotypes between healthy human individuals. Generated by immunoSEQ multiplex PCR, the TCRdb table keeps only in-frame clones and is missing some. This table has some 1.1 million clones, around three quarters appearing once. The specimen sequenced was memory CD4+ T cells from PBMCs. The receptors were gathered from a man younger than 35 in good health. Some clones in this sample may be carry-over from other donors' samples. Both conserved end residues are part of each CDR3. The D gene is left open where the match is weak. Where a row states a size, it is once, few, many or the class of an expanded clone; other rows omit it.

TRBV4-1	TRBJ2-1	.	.	CASSLPRQTSNEQFF	TGCGCCAGCAGCCTGCCCAGACAGACTAGTAATGAGCAGTTCTTC
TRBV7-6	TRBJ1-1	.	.	CASSPHLRGGGEAFF	TGTGCCAGCAGCCCCCACCTCCGGGGCGGAGGTGAAGCTTTCTTT
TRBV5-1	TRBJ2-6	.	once	CASSRDGRSGANVLTF	TGCGCCAGCAGTAGGGACGGCCGCTCTGGGGCCAACGTCCTGACTTTC
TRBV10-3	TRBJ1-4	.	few	CAIRQSGTDNEKLFF	TGTGCCATCCGGCAGAGCGGGACGGATAATGAAAAACTGTTTTTT
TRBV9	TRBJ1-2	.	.	CASSVGLGGYYGYTF	TGTGCCAGCAGCGTAGGTCTTGGCGGCTACTATGGCTACACCTTC
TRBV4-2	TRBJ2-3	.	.	CASSQDPLVGDTDTQYF	TGTGCCAGCAGCCAAGACCCGCTAGTAGGTGACACAGATACGCAGTATTTT
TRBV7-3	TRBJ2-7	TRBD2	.	CASSLYGLAGEEQYF	TGTGCCAGCAGCTTATACGGACTAGCGGGAGAAGAGCAGTACTTC
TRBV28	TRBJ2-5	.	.	CASSLGARAETQYF	TGTGCCAGCAGTTTAGGGGCCAGGGCGGAGACCCAGTACTTC
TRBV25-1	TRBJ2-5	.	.	CASSEWGGQGWAETQYF	TGTGCCAGCAGTGAATGGGGAGGGCAGGGGTGGGCAGAGACCCAGTACTTC
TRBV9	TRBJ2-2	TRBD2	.	CASSVLSGTNTGELFF	TGTGCCAGCAGCGTACTAAGCGGGACGAACACCGGGGAGCTGTTTTTT
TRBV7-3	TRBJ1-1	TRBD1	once	CASSPDRDRATEAFF	TGTGCCAGCAGCCCCGACCGGGACAGGGCCACTGAAGCTTTCTTT
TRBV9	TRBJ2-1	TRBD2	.	CASSVVTSGSVGEQFF	TGTGCCAGCAGCGTAGTGACTAGCGGGAGTGTGGGTGAGCAGTTCTTC
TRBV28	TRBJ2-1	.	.	CASRSAGTSVPDEQFF	TGTGCCAGCAGGTCCGCCGGGACTTCAGTACCGGATGAGCAGTTCTTC
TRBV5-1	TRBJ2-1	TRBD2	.	CASSLGTSGKPLMDEQFF	TGCGCCAGCAGCTTGGGGACTAGCGGAAAGCCTCTAATGGATGAGCAGTTCTTC
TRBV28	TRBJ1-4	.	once	CASSLWGSAEREKLFF	TGTGCCAGCAGTTTATGGGGATCGGCAGAACGTGAAAAACTGTTTTTT
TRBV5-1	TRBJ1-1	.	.	CASSLDRSNTEAFF	TGCGCCAGCAGCTTGGACAGGAGTAACACTGAAGCTTTCTTT
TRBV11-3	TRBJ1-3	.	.	CAPRPGVGLSGNTIYF	TGTGCCCCACGTCCAGGGGTGGGGCTCTCTGGAAACACCATATATTTT
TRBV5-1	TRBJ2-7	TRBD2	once	CASSESGSRSYEQYF	TGCGCCAGCAGCGAAAGCGGGAGTCGGTCCTACGAGCAGTACTTC
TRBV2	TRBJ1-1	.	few	CASNGFTEAFF	TGTGCCAGCAACGGATTCACTGAAGCTTTCTTT
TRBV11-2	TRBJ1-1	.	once	CASSLDDQGSTEAFF	TGTGCCAGCAGCTTGGACGACCAAGGGAGCACTGAAGCTTTCTTT
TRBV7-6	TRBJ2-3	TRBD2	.	CASSLFSGREDTQYF	TGTGCCAGCAGCCTATTTAGCGGGAGGGAAGATACGCAGTATTTT
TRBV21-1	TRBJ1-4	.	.	CASSNLGPEGSTNEKLFF	TGTGCCAGCAGCAACCTGGGCCCTGAGGGGAGCACTAATGAAAAACTGTTTTTT
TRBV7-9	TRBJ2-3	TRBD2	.	CATGGLRTDTQYF	TGTGCCACCGGGGGACTAAGGACAGATACGCAGTATTTT
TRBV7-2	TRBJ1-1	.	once	CASSLVRDGTEAFF	TGTGCCAGCAGCTTAGTGAGGGACGGCACTGAAGCTTTCTTT
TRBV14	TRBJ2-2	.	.	CASSDIAGSSGELFF	TGTGCCAGCAGCGACATTGCGGGCTCATCGGGGGAGCTGTTTTTT
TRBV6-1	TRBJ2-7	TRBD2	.	CASSERREGSSEQYF	TGTGCCAGCAGTGAACGGCGGGAGGGCTCATCCGAGCAGTACTTC
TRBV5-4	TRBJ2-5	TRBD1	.	CASSNRGQGAIWETQYF	TGTGCCAGCAGCAACCGGGGACAGGGGGCGATTTGGGAGACCCAGTACTTC
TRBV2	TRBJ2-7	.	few	CASSRGGGFYEQYF	TGTGCCAGCAGCCGTGGTGGGGGATTCTACGAGCAGTACTTC
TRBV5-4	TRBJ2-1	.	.	CASSRLGSGTYNEQFF	TGTGCCAGCAGCCGACTTGGGAGCGGAACCTACAATGAGCAGTTCTTC
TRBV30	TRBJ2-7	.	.	CAWSAGLRYEQYF	TGTGCCTGGAGTGCCGGGCTGCGATACGAGCAGTACTTC
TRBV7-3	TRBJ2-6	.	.	CASSFGANVLTF	TGTGCCAGCAGCTTTGGGGCCAACGTCCTGACTTTC
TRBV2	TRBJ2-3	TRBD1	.	CATRDRTTDTQYF	TGTGCCACCCGGGACAGGACCACAGATACGCAGTATTTT
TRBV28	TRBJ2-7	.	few	CASSQVTSSYEQYF	TGTGCCAGCTCCCAGGTGACGTCAAGCTACGAGCAGTACTTC
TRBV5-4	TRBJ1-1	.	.	CASSWGSWNTEAFF	TGTGCCAGCAGCTGGGGCAGTTGGAACACTGAAGCTTTCTTT
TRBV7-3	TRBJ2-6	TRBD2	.	CASSRGRVGANVLTF	TGTGCCAGCAGCCGAGGGAGGGTTGGGGCCAACGTCCTGACTTTC
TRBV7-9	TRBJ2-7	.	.	CASSFSGNSYEQYF	TGTGCCAGCAGCTTTTCTGGGAACTCCTACGAGCAGTACTTC
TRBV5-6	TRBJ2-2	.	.	CASSIYTGELFF	TGTGCCAGCAGCATCTACACCGGGGAGCTGTTTTTT
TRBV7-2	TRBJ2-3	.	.	CASSIPGSWDTDTQYF	TGTGCCAGCAGCATCCCAGGGTCGTGGGACACAGATACGCAGTATTTT
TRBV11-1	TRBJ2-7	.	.	CASSVRLGGSYEQYF	TGCGCCAGCAGCGTCCGACTAGGAGGCTCCTACGAGCAGTACTTC
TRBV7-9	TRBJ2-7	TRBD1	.	CASSSYGLITGGSVDEQYF	TGTGCCAGCAGCTCCTACGGACTGATAACAGGGGGCTCAGTTGACGAGCAGTACTTC
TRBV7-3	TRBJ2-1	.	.	CASSAKGGSYNEQFF	TGTGCCAGCAGCGCCAAGGGGGGGTCCTACAATGAGCAGTTCTTC
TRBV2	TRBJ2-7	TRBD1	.	CASTDRGSYEQYF	TGTGCCAGCACGGACAGGGGATCCTACGAGCAGTACTTC
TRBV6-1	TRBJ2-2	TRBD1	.	CASRPGQGYTGELFF	TGTGCCAGCAGGCCGGGACAGGGTTACACCGGGGAGCTGTTTTTT
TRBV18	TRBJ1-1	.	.	CASSPRGSTEAFF	TGTGCCAGCTCACCACGGGGGAGCACTGAAGCTTTCTTT
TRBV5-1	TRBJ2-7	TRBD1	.	CASSLNRGDYEQYF	TGCGCCAGCAGCCTCAACAGGGGAGACTACGAGCAGTACTTC
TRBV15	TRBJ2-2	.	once	CATSARGTGELFF	TGTGCCACCAGCGCCAGAGGGACCGGGGAGCTGTTTTTT
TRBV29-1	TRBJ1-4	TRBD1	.	CSAAPADRAGEKLFF	TGCAGCGCCGCCCCGGCGGACAGGGCCGGGGAAAAACTGTTTTTT
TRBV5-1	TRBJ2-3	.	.	CASSLSGRGTDTQYF	TGCGCCAGCAGCTTGTCCGGCAGGGGCACAGATACGCAGTATTTT
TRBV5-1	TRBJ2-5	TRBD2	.	CASSLGLAGAQETQYF	TGCGCCAGCAGCTTAGGGCTAGCGGGCGCCCAAGAGACCCAGTACTTC
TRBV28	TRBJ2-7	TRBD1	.	CASQILRIGQGAYEQYF	TGTGCCAGCCAGATCCTTAGAATCGGACAGGGGGCGTACGAGCAGTACTTC
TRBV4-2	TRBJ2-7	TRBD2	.	CASSQPSGRSSYEQYF	TGTGCCAGCAGCCAACCTAGCGGGAGGAGCTCCTACGAGCAGTACTTC
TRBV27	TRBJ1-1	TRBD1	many	CASTRTGDTEAFF	TGTGCCAGCACCAGGACAGGGGACACTGAAGCTTTCTTT
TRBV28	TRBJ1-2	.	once	CASSPSRRSGYGYTF	TGTGCCAGCAGTCCCTCGAGGCGGAGCGGCTATGGCTACACCTTC
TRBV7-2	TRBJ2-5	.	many	CASSLGNRQETQYF	TGTGCCAGCAGCTTAGGGAATCGGCAAGAGACCCAGTACTTC
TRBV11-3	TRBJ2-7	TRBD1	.	CASSPGPGTGTYEQYF	TGTGCCAGCAGCCCCGGTCCCGGGACAGGGACCTACGAGCAGTACTTC
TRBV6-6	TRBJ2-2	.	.	CASSSPFRVTGELFF	TGTGCCAGCAGTTCACCTTTCCGGGTTACCGGGGAGCTGTTTTTT
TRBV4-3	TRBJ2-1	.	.	CASSQVGFGEQFF	TGCGCCAGCAGCCAAGTTGGCTTCGGTGAGCAGTTCTTC
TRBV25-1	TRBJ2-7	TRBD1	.	CASNRGVSYEQYF	TGTGCCAGCAACAGGGGGGTCTCCTACGAGCAGTACTTC
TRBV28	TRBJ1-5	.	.	CASSFRGVYQPQHF	TGTGCCAGCAGTTTTAGGGGGGTCTATCAGCCCCAGCATTTT
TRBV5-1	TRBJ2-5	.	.	CASSLVHGNQETQYF	TGCGCCAGCAGTTTGGTGCACGGAAACCAAGAGACCCAGTACTTC